Each of the 3 T cell receptor beta chains below was sequenced from the same sample in a study of OX40 agonist ivuxolimab in advanced cancers. Library method: the immunoSEQ multiplex PCR assay. This immuneACCESS table, as held by TCRdb, lists in-frame sequences with V and J called but not all clones. Of the missing ones, under half trace to an unresolved V gene in checked studies; the others have no known cause. The sample profile shows 95,000 to 100,000 clones; about 86% of them were found once. Jointly, the top ten make up almost 1.5% of the sample. This sample comprised CD4+ or CD8+ T cells sorted from blood, obtained in a trial of the OX40 agonist ivuxolimab. These receptors were collected from an adult with an advanced solid tumor such as melanoma, head and neck, liver or kidney cancer.

The chain joins TRBV7-6 to TRBJ1-4, with D perhaps matching TRBD1 (5 bases). The ends were cut back, 2 bases at V and 6 bases at J, with 10 bases in the middle. This CDR3 is 14 amino acids long. Germline V gene data show CDR1 as SGHVS and CDR2 as FNYEAQ. Written as DNA, the CDR3 is TGTGCCAGCAGCTTATCCGGAGGGGATGAAAAACTGTTTTTT. Translating gives CASSLSGGDEKLFF. Drawing the rest from reference TRBV7-6 and TRBJ1-4, the complete variable domain is GAGVSQSPRYKVTKRGQDVALRCDPISGHVSLYWYRQALGQGPEFLTYFNYEAQQDKSGLPNDRFSAERPEGSISTLTIQRTEQRDSAMYRCASSLSGGDEKLFFGSGTQLSVL.

This clone was picked up many times. The chain combines TRBV27 with TRBJ1-4; 10 bases are shared with TRBD1. The ends lost 6 bases at V and 7 bases at J; junction bases unmatched: 5. This CDR3 has 14 amino acids. CDR1 is MNHEY and CDR2 is SMNVEV in the germline V gene (reference sequence). CDR3 in amino acids: CASRGDRGSEKLFF. The CDR3, as DNA: TGTGCCAGCAGAGGGGACAGGGGCAGTGAAAAACTGTTTTTT. The full variable domain, completed using reference TRBV27 and TRBJ1-4, is EAQVTQNPRYLITVTGKKLTVTCSQNMNHEYMSWYRQDPGLGLRQIYYSMNVEVTDKGDVPEGYKVSRKEKRNFPLILESPSPNQTSLYFCASRGDRGSEKLFFGSGTQLSVL.

The rearrangement links TRBV6-6 to TRBJ2-7; 9 nucleotides agree with TRBD2. Trimming at V came to 5 bases and at J to 4 bases, leaving 12 bases not matched to a gene. Germline V gene lookup returns CDR1 MNHNY and CDR2 SVGAGI (reference sequence). The CDR3 is 16 residues long. CDR3 sequence: CASSQTLAGERYEQYF. In DNA, the CDR3 is TGTGCCAGCAGTCAGACCTTAGCGGGAGAAAGATACGAGCAGTACTTC.